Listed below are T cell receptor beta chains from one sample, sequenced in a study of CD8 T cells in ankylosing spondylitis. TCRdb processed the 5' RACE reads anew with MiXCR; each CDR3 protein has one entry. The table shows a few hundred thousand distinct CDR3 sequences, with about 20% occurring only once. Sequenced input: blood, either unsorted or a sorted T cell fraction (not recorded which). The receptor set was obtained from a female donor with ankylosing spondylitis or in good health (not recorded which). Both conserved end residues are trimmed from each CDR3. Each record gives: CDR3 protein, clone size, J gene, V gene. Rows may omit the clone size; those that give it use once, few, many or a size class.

CDR3aa: ASSSRNWDTDTQY
abundance: few
j_gene: TRBJ2-3
v_gene: TRBV7-8

CDR3aa: ASRVRGLSPLH
abundance: .
j_gene: TRBJ1-6
v_gene: TRBV6-1

CDR3aa: SARKGPLNEQF
abundance: .
j_gene: TRBJ2-1
v_gene: TRBV29-1

CDR3aa: AISEMRDTQY
abundance: .
j_gene: TRBJ2-3
v_gene: TRBV10-3

CDR3aa: ASNGLGMSEQY
abundance: .
j_gene: TRBJ2-7
v_gene: TRBV6-2/TRBV6-3

CDR3aa: ASSTGVSASYEQY
abundance: .
j_gene: TRBJ2-7
v_gene: TRBV5-1

CDR3aa: ASSQGGRSGYT
abundance: few
j_gene: TRBJ1-2
v_gene: TRBV3-1

CDR3aa: ASSYSLEGDNSPLH
abundance: many
j_gene: TRBJ1-6
v_gene: TRBV6-5

CDR3aa: ASSRIGTSGRKAETQY
abundance: few
j_gene: TRBJ2-5
v_gene: TRBV4-3

CDR3aa: ASSNSGRAVYEQY
abundance: few
j_gene: TRBJ2-7
v_gene: TRBV13

CDR3aa: SARPQGGQPQH
abundance: .
j_gene: TRBJ1-5
v_gene: TRBV20-1

CDR3aa: ASSLASQGQGHNEQF
abundance: few
j_gene: TRBJ2-1
v_gene: TRBV7-2

CDR3aa: SAPSGRDLSTDTQY
abundance: few
j_gene: TRBJ2-3
v_gene: TRBV20-1

CDR3aa: SVTWDRETQY
abundance: many
j_gene: TRBJ2-5
v_gene: TRBV29-1

CDR3aa: ASRRELAAYGEQY
abundance: .
j_gene: TRBJ2-7
v_gene: TRBV6-1

CDR3aa: AISSDSYEQY
abundance: few
j_gene: TRBJ2-7
v_gene: TRBV10-3